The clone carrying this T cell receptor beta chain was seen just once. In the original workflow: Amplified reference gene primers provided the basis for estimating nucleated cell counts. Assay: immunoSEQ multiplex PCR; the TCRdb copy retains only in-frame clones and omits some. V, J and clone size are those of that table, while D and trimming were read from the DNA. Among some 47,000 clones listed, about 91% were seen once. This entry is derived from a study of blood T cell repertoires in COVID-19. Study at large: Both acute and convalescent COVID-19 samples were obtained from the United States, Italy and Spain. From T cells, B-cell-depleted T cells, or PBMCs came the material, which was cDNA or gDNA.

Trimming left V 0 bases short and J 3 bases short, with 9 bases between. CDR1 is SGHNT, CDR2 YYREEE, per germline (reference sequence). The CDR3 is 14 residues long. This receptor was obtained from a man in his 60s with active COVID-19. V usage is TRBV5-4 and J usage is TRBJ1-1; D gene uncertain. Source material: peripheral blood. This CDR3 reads CASSLEGGYTEAFF. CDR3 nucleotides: TGTGCCAGCAGCTTGGAAGGAGGGTACACTGAAGCTTTCTTT.